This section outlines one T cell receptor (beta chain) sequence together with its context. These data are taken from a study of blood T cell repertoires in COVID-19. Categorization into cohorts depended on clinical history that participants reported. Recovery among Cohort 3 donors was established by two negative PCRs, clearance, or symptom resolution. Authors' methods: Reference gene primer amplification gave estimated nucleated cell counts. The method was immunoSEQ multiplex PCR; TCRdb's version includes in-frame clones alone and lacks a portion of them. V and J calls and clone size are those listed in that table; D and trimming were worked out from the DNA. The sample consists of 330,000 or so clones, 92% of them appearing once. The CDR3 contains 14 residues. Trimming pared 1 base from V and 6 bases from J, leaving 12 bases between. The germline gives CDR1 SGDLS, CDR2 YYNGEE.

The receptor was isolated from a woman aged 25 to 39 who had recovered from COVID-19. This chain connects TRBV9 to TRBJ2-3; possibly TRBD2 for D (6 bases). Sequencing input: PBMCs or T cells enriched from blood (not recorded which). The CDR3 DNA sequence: TGTGCCAGCAGCGTAACTGGAGGGTACGATACGCAGTATTTT. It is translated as CASSVTGGYDTQYF.